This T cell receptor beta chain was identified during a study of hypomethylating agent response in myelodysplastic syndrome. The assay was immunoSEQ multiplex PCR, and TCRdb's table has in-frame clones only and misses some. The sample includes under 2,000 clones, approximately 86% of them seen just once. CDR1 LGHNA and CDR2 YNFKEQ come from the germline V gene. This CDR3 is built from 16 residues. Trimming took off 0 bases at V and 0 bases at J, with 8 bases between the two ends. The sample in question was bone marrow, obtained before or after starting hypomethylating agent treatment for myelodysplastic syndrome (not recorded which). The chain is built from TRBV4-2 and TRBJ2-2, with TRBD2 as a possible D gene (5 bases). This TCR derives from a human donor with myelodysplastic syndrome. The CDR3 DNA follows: TGTGCCAGCAGCCAAGAGGGGAGTCCGAACACCGGGGAGCTGTTTTTT. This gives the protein CASSQEGSPNTGELFF.